This T cell receptor beta chain was captured by sequencing in a study of blood T cell repertoires in COVID-19. Source study methods: Estimation of nucleated cell counts was performed using reference gene primer amplification. This table comes from immunoSEQ multiplex PCR, and its TCRdb copy is limited to in-frame clones, with some not included. V and J calls and clone size are as listed in that table; D and trimming were resolved from the DNA. The table includes about 300,000 clones, 86% detected once. The study assigned cohorts using participant-reported clinical history. Among Cohort 3 donors, those recovered had two negative PCRs, clearance, or symptom resolution. The CDR3 covers 15 residues. CDR1 is MDHEN, CDR2 SYDVKM, per germline. Germline trimming cut 3 bases from V and 2 bases from J; bases unmatched to any gene: 3.

The TCR comes from a man aged 30-40 years who had recovered from COVID-19. This chain links TRBV28 with TRBJ1-5; 8 bases align to TRBD1. The sequenced material came from PBMCs or T cells enriched from blood (not recorded which). CDR3 region: CASSLAGQGNQPQHF. Here the CDR3 DNA reads TGTGCCAGCAGTTTGGCGGGACAGGGCAATCAGCCCCAGCATTTT.